This entry concerns a single T cell receptor beta chain. This clone was counted only a few times. The antigen it binds to is not known. No clone much larger than this one lies a single base away; base qualities are absent. CDR1 and CDR2, looked up from the germline V gene, are LGHNA and YNFKEQ. Spanning cysteine to phenylalanine, the CDR3 consists of 17 amino acids. The read is trimmed to its CDR3 DNA, 51 bases read in frame from base 1. Trimming at the junction amounts to 5 bases on V and 7 bases on J, and the germline ends lie 23 bases apart. Library prep was done by the immunoSEQ multiplex PCR assay. For the multiplex PCR, a mixture combining 60 forward primers for TCR Vbeta segments and 13 reverse primers for TCR Jbeta segments was used. Amplification of the CDR3 region of rearranged TCR beta genes was performed with a multiplex PCR assay on genomic DNA. Amplified TCR beta libraries were sequenced as 87-base-pair reads on the Illumina HiSeq System. The paper's data handling went like this. In a later analysis, tens of millions of unique TCR beta chains were counted across the 650 to 700 repertoires, and roughly 10 million of these chains were shared by at least two donors. A nearest-neighbor algorithm error-corrected the raw reads and collapsed the reads into unique sequences, merging closely related sequences to remove PCR and sequencing errors. V, D and J gene segments were assigned by aligning CDR3 sequences to IMGT reference sequences. For a sequence to be retained, a match of at least six nucleotides was required to both a V gene segment and a J gene segment. Rearrangements were classified as productive when the CDR3 lacked stop codons and remained in frame with V and J, and all other rearrangements were classified as non-productive. CDR3 was defined according to IMGT convention as the region running from the second conserved V-encoded cysteine to the conserved J-encoded phenylalanine. The earlier analysis of about 590 of the donors excluded sequences that lacked an unambiguous match to a single V gene segment. An earlier analysis of about 600 of the donors called V segments functional above 56.7% productive rearrangements and segregating when the between-donor standard deviation exceeded 5%. A statistical classification framework was built for diagnosing cytomegalovirus status from the catalog of TCR beta chain sequences. A later analysis assigned V and J genes by comparing TCR nucleotide sequences with IMGT/GENE-DB human TR gene sequences. Using the TCRdist pipeline, a later analysis assigned CDR3 sequences along with most-parsimonious VDJ recombination scenarios. In a later analysis, each TCR beta chain was defined by its CDR3 amino acid sequence together with its V-gene family, and reads without a unique V-gene family were excluded. A later analysis removed 592 highly shared, low-generation-probability nucleotide sequences to deal with suspected cross-contamination and a sequencing artifact. For each public chain, a later analysis derived a clonal expansion index from normalized ranks of inferred template counts within each repertoire. In a later analysis, generation probabilities were computed using a VDJ recombination model fitted to out-of-frame rearrangements, and the results were checked against IGoR. Hypergeometric tests were used in a later analysis to score TCR-TCR, TCR-HLA and TCR-CMV co-occurrence, with a repertoire-size bias correction applied to the TCR pairs. False discovery rates were estimated in a later analysis by permuting HLA or CMV assignments 20 times. In a later analysis, co-occurring TCRs were grouped using DBSCAN, and TCRdist sequence similarity was added for clustering within HLA-allele-positive subsets. Repertoires with fewer than 30,000 or more than 120,000 public chains were left out of co-occurrence clustering, as were five repertoires with anomalous nucleotide sharing. TCRdb obtained this table from immuneACCESS and retained in-frame rearrangements with V and J assigned. These tables miss some clones; where compared with another copy, unresolved V genes account for less than half of the shortfall, and the remainder is unexplained. V, J and clone size are those of that table, while D and trimming were read from the DNA. The sample has more than 110,000 clones on record, 80% of them singletons. The leading ten clones occupy approximately 6.2% of the sample.

The cohort comprised around 690 healthy bone marrow donors. At the time of sampling, every cohort member was nominally healthy, though immune exposures that went unrecorded were likely present. The donor tested CMV seropositive, placing the donor among the roughly 300 seropositive members of the cohort. A peripheral blood sample was provided by each donor, and peripheral blood mononuclear cells were used for TCR beta sequencing. Genomic DNA was extracted from the blood cell samples with the Qiagen DNeasy Blood Extraction Kit. This specimen comes from a study of cytomegalovirus exposure and HLA in healthy donors (dated by TCRdb to 2016 to 2017). Regarding the complete study: An earlier analysis of approximately 640 of the donors reported 250 to 300 Gb of sequence data and 100 million to 130 million unique TCR beta sequences from 190 million or so T cells. About 5 DR-DQ haplotypes were handled as single units for association and clustering, since linkage in the cohort was strong. The genetic ancestry cluster associated with self-reported Caucasian donors included about four fifths of the approximately 410 genotyped donors. The later analysis used no new phenotypic data to find candidate immune exposures, relying instead on TCR beta sequences and their occurrence across donors. Alongside the repertoire data, information on donor age, sex, ethnicity and CMV serostatus was compiled. To study patterns of TCR occurrence, a later analysis re-analyzed previously published TCR beta repertoires from hundreds of donors and added high-resolution HLA genotyping. Both class I and class II loci were covered by HLA typing, at four-digit resolution. All discovery cohort repertoires had been generated using a single sequencing platform. The study combined high-throughput TCR immunosequencing, statistical association of individual TCRs with disease status, and machine learning to predict cytomegalovirus infection status. A separate validation cohort of roughly 120 different subjects was used in addition to the roughly 670-subject first cohort. A later genetic analysis used genome-wide SNP genotypes for about three fifths of the 666 donors, treating that subset as a discovery cohort. An early release that covered 640 HLA-typed donors contained about 300 gigabases of sequencing data and about 93 million unique TCR sequences. An earlier analysis of around 580 of the donors used high-throughput TCR beta sequencing to judge whether each TCR beta V gene segment behaved as functional or pseudogenic. The study profiled the T cell repertoires of fewer than 850 subjects by immunosequencing and related them to cytomegalovirus serostatus. The aim of the study was to test whether cataloging public T cell receptors could identify signatures of past pathogen exposure. Across some 400 genotyped donors of the cohort, an average of approximately 240,000 unique TCR beta nucleotide sequences per donor were sequenced, and roughly 17% of those sequences were non-productive. The number of typed donors differed by locus: 629-630 for A, B, C, DRB1 and DQB1; approximately 540 for DQA1; 606 for DPA1; and 450 to 480 for DPB1.

The study at large found these results: Most TCR sequences were seen in very few donors, while some public TCRs were found in many individuals. Specific HLA alleles were associated with 15,000 to 20,000 TCR beta sequences at a false discovery rate of 0.05 in a later analysis. In a later analysis, most CMV-associated TCR beta chains were found to appear HLA-restricted, with HLA associations seemingly driven largely by CMV exposure. Linkage disequilibrium might explain the correlated functional status among segregating V segments, but an unknown experimental factor could not be ruled out. According to a later analysis, TCR association rates differed among HLA loci, with DRB1 alleles showing the most associated TCRs and HLA-C alleles showing the fewest. A cluster of highly shared sequence variants was judged likely to represent a technical artifact of the sequencing pipeline. In a later analysis, HLA-associated TCR beta chains showed more clonal expansion and lower generation probabilities than non-associated chains that were equally common. In a later analysis, several top co-occurrence clusters were reported to appear linked to parvovirus B19, influenza, CMV and Epstein-Barr virus. According to a later genetic analysis, donors in an Asian-associated ancestry cluster had fewer N-insertions in productive TCRs than the approximately 610-donor mean. The study gave a list of about 160 TCR beta chains associated with cytomegalovirus. A few of the identified cytomegalovirus-associated TCR beta chains were confirmed in vitro to be specific for cytomegalovirus antigens. In an earlier analysis of around 600 of the donors, most TCR beta V segments appeared in productive rearrangements about 87% or about 30% of the time, broadly matching IMGT annotations. According to the authors, the approach could potentially be generalized to other disease states and immunological phenotypes. In both the original and validation cohorts, the classifier was reported to diagnose cytomegalovirus status with high specificity and sensitivity. Strong co-occurrence of HLA alleles, especially DR and DQ, made assigning TCR associations to individual alleles difficult. Because the 87-base-pair reads could not distinguish some IMGT-functional V segments, including TRBV6-2 and TRBV6-3, those segments were excluded. The only immune exposure information available for the cohort was CMV serostatus. Sequencing depth was assumed to be roughly uniform across donors in the presence/absence analyses, though that assumption may not hold. In a later genetic analysis, a missense DCLRE1C variant was associated with V-gene and J-gene trimming of TCR beta chains, and the association was replicated in an independent cohort. A further reported finding was that TCR beta sequences accurately predicted the HLA-A and HLA-B alleles for most subjects in the first cohort. The cohort was sequenced for TCR beta chains only, and without alpha or paired-chain data the features that could be detected were limited. Because HLA typing was missing for some donors at each locus, association tests included only the typed subset. Because counts were too low, roughly 17 rarely observed V segments, including chromosome 9 orphons, were left out of the earlier analysis of several hundred of the donors.

The sequence came from a man aged 40-49 years in good health and CMV-seropositive. The sequenced sample consisted of PBMCs. In this chain, TRBV4-2 is recombined with TRBJ1-4; no D gene can be assigned with confidence. The CDR3 region has the sequence CASSSWGGLDRGEKLFF. Here is the DNA: TGTGCCAGCAGCTCCTGGGGTGGCCTCGACCGGGGTGAAAAACTGTTTTTT.